This T cell receptor beta chain originates from a study of CD8+ T cells in alopecia areata. Study observations and caveats: Resident alphabeta T-cell populations of normal skin are likewise subject to sequencing in scalp samples. Lesional scalp, notably in alopecia totalis/universalis, had clonality above that of normal scalp.

Extracted RNA was reverse transcribed, and the resulting cDNA served as sequencing template. The assay was immunoSEQ multiplex PCR, and TCRdb's table has in-frame clones only and misses some. Here the sample spans 25,000 or so clones, about 47% being singletons. Trimming took 2 bases from V and 3 from J, leaving 8 bases between them. The CDR3 runs to 13 residues. Germline CDR1 SNHLY, CDR2 FYNNEI. This clone came up once. The antigen is undetermined. Specimens obtained from alopecia areata patients comprised lesional scalp punch biopsies and peripheral blood. This sequence originates from a human donor with alopecia areata. The gene calls are TRBV2 and TRBJ2-7; the D is unclear. Sample: NKG2D-high CD8+ T cells sorted from blood. CDR3 nucleotides: TGTGCCAGCAGTGAATACGCAAACTACGAGCAGTACTTC. Amino acid sequence: CASSEYANYEQYF.